Below, 11 T cell receptor beta chains from the same sample are listed, as sequenced in a study of vaccination and CD4 T cells after COVID-19. Their specific antigens are unknown. Once obtained from cultured CD4+ T cells, the DNA was sequenced using the Oncomine TCR Beta short-read assay. TCRdb itself ran the PCR reads through MiXCR, one entry per CDR3 protein. The data show about 14,000 distinct CDR3 sequences, around 49% seen once. Sample treatment: 10-day PBMC culture with coronavirus spike peptide pools or control peptides (ViraFEST assay). Material: CD4+ T cells from blood, cultured in vitro, obtained before SARS-CoV-2 vaccination. These receptors were obtained from a human donor who had recovered from COVID-19.

This clonotype was detected a few times. The rearrangement uses TRBV6-5 and TRBJ2-3; the D is unclear. Trimming pared 4 bases from V and 0 bases from J, leaving 11 bases between. CDR3 length: 15 residues. Per germline, CDR1 MNHEY and CDR2 SVGAGI. The CDR3 DNA sequence: TGTGCCAGCAGTTTACTTGGGTCCAGCACAGATACGCAGTATTTT. It encodes CASSLLGSSTDTQYF.

The chain joins TRBV19 to TRBJ2-2, with 8 bases that match TRBD1. With V trimmed by 6 bases and J by 1 base, 1 base remained unmatched. This CDR3 is 14 amino acids long. Germline V lookup: CDR1 LNHDA, CDR2 SQIVND (reference sequence). The CDR3 coding sequence is TGTGCCAGTAGAGGGACAGGGAACACCGGGGAGCTGTTTTTT. It yields the protein CASRGTGNTGELFF.

The chain couples TRBV27 to TRBJ2-3; D might be TRBD1 or TRBD2, each matching 5 bases. Germline assignment: CDR1 MNHEY and CDR2 SMNVEV (reference sequence). V was pared by 6 bases and J by 4 bases, with 14 bases between. The CDR3 consists of 14 residues. CDR3 loop: CASSHLGVSDTQYF. The CDR3, as DNA: TGTGCCAGCAGCCACCTGGGGGTCTCAGATACGCAGTATTTT.

The rearrangement joins TRBV5-4 to TRBJ2-1; D is ambiguous. The CDR3 loop spans 13 amino acids. Trimming took 3 bases from V and 9 from J, leaving 13 bases between them. Germline lookup yields CDR1 SGHNT and CDR2 YYREEE (reference sequence). CDR3 nucleotides: TGTGCCAGCAGCTCTGGCCTGGTTGGTGAGCAGTTCTTC. Translation: CASSSGLVGEQFF.

Within the sample, this clonotype is medium-sized. V usage is TRBV11-3 and J usage is TRBJ1-2, with a weak D call TRBD1 (5 bases). Germline assignment: CDR1 SGHNT and CDR2 YENEEA. V dropped 2 bases and J dropped 6 bases, with 10 bases sitting between them. CDR3 length equals 13 residues. CDR3 DNA sequence: TGTGCCAGCAGCTTACGAGGGGCCGATGGCTACACCTTC. Translation: CASSLRGADGYTF.

This clonotype was seen a handful of times. The chain recombines TRBV20-1 with TRBJ2-5; 8 positions agree with TRBD2. The ends lost 6 bases at V and 5 bases at J; junction bases unmatched: 14. This CDR3 region has 15 residues. The V gene's germline CDR1 is DFQATT and CDR2 SNEGSKA (reference sequence). The CDR3 region has the DNA TGCAGTGCGGACGGAGCCGGGACTAGAGAGGAGACCCAGTACTTC. Translating gives CSADGAGTREETQYF.

The V and J genes are TRBV21-1 and TRBJ1-2. TRBV21-1 is described as a pseudogene. This CDR3 is built from 13 residues. This CDR3 is CASSKAGLGGYTF. The CDR3 coding sequence is TGTGCCAGCAGCAAAGCAGGGCTTGGTGGCTACACCTTC.

The gene calls are TRBV6-1 and TRBJ1-3, with D tentatively TRBD1 (5 bases). Germline V gene sequence: CDR1 MNHNS, CDR2 SASEGT. The CDR3 spans 11 residues. V dropped 7 bases and J dropped 9 bases, with 10 bases sitting between them. CDR3 in amino acids: CASTRDPTIYF. The CDR3 DNA reads as TGTGCCAGCACCAGGGACCCCACCATATATTTT.

This chain connects TRBV29-1 to TRBJ2-5; TRBD1 matches 8 bases. CDR1 and CDR2 (germline): SQVTM, ANQGSEA. The CDR3 covers 15 residues. The V segment lost 7 bases and the J segment 1 base; nucleotides outside the gene matches: 11. The CDR3 coding sequence is TGCAGCGCCAGTAACTCCAGGGGGCCCCAAGAGACCCAGTACTTC. Encoded protein: CSASNSRGPQETQYF. The full variable domain, rest sourced from reference TRBV29-1 and TRBJ2-5, is SAVISQKPSRDICQRGTSLTIQCQVDSQVTMMFWYRQQPGQSLTLIATANQGSEATYESGFVIDKFPISRPNLTFSTLTVSNMSPEDSSIYLCSASNSRGPQETQYFGPGTRLLVL.

The chain is built from TRBV18 and TRBJ1-2; TRBD1 aligns across 12 bases. This CDR3 has 15 amino acids. CDR1 and CDR2 from the germline V gene are KGHSH and LQKENI. Germline trimming cut 0 bases from V and 8 bases from J; bases unmatched to any gene: 4. The CDR3 bases are TGTGCCAGCTCACCACCGGGACAGGGGGCGCGCGGCTACACCTTC. Amino acid sequence: CASSPPGQGARGYTF.

This chain joins TRBV18 and TRBJ1-1; a possible D gene is TRBD1 (5 bases). Germline assignment: CDR1 KGHSH and CDR2 LQKENI. The CDR3 is 13 amino acids. The V end was cut by 6 bases, the J end by 3 bases, with 11 bases between. For the CDR3, the DNA is TGTGCCAGCTCCCCGTTAGGGGACACTGAAGCTTTCTTT. Amino acids: CASSPLGDTEAFF.